This T cell receptor (beta chain) was documented in a study of Ad26.COV2.S vaccination and SARS-CoV-2 variants. Study details: By the intramuscular route, Ad26.COV2.S was given once, or twice 56 days apart.

General observations from the study: Across vaccine and placebo recipients, the breadth of non-spike TCRs was similar. The TCR breadth and depth analyses may have understated or missed part of the total T cell responses.

In regard to this clone: Its cognate antigen is unknown.

Treatment indicated: about 20 received Ad26.COV2.S at low or high dose, single or two shots; several received placebo; per-sample allocation not given. Samples analyzed were those drawn on day 63 after the first vaccine or placebo injection. Produced via immunoSEQ multiplex PCR; TCRdb's table is partial and in-frame only. Of approximately 300,000 clones in the sample, about 86% were seen once. The sequence was collected from a person aged 18-65 years who received the Ad26.COV2.S COVID-19 vaccine or a placebo. Sequenced material: peripheral blood, taken in a trial of Ad26.COV2.S vaccine versus placebo.

CDR3 sequence (DNA): TGTGCCAGCAGACCAGCCGGGACAGGGAATGAAAAACTGTTTTTT. This codes for CASRPAGTGNEKLFF. This rearrangement joins TRBV3-1 (or the pseudogene TRBV3-2) to TRBJ1-4; 9 positions agree with TRBD1. The germline gives CDR1 LGHDT, CDR2 YNNKEL (reference sequence). With 6 bases clipped from V and 5 bases from J, the junction kept 7 bases outside the gene matches. This CDR3 comprises 15 residues.